This passage covers 26 T cell receptor beta chains from one sample sequenced in a study of PD-L1 blockade in urothelial cancer. Indicated time point: pretreatment peripheral blood. Sequencing was performed with immunoSEQ multiplex PCR; in TCRdb, only in-frame clones are kept and a portion is missing. Here the sample spans tens of thousands of clones, under 90% being singletons. This specimen consisted of PBMCs, obtained around atezolizumab (anti-PD-L1) treatment. The receptors were gathered from a man aged 55 to 70 with urothelial cancer.

V gene TRBV19 combines with J gene TRBJ2-1, with TRBD2 identical over 10 bases. This CDR3 spans 14 amino acids. Germline V gives CDR1 LNHDA, CDR2 SQIVND (reference sequence). V was clipped by 3 bases and J by 6 bases; unmatched bases: 2. CDR3 sequence reads: CASSISGRANEQFF. Written as DNA, the CDR3 is TGTGCCAGTAGTATCAGCGGGAGGGCCAATGAGCAGTTCTTC. Full variable domain (rest looked up from reference TRBV19 and TRBJ2-1): DGGITQSPKYLFRKEGQNVTLSCEQNLNHDAMYWYRQDPGQGLRLIYYSQIVNDFQKGDIAEGYSVSREKKESFPLTVTSAQKNPTAFYLCASSISGRANEQFFGPGTRLTVL.

The chain joins TRBV5-8 to TRBJ1-5, with D perhaps TRBD1 (6 bases). CDR3 length: 15 residues. V shed 4 bases and J shed 8 bases, with 19 bases lying between them. In germline, CDR1 is SGHTS, CDR2 YDEGEE. CDR3 nucleotide sequence: TGTGCCAGCAGCACCTCCAGGGGCCTCGGGGAGCCCCAGCATTTT. This translates into CASSTSRGLGEPQHF.

The rearrangement uses TRBV6-1 and TRBJ2-2; TRBD2 matches at 7 bases. J lost 6 bases, V lost 8 bases, and 9 bases had no gene match. The CDR3 loop spans 14 amino acids. The V gene's germline CDR1 is MNHNS and CDR2 SASEGT. CDR3 sequence: CASGGVVGPGELFF. In nucleotides, the CDR3 is TGTGCCAGCGGGGGGGTAGTGGGGCCCGGGGAGCTGTTTTTT.

The chain carries TRBV19 and TRBJ2-5; 14 bases map to TRBD2. This CDR3 region has 15 residues. The V and J ends lost 8 bases and 3 bases, in that order; junction bases with no gene match: 5. From germline, CDR1 is LNHDA and CDR2 SQIVND (reference sequence). The CDR3 spells CASRPGLAGEETQYF. DNA for the CDR3: TGTGCCAGTCGCCCGGGACTAGCGGGAGAAGAGACCCAGTACTTC.

This CDR3 reads CASSQWTSGVITNTGELFF. As DNA, the CDR3 is TGCGCCAGCAGTCAATGGACTAGCGGTGTAATAACGAACACCGGGGAGCTGTTTTTT. The genes are TRBV23-1 and TRBJ2-2, with 10 bases fitting TRBD2. TRBV23-1 is annotated as an ORF whose role is uncertain. The CDR3 is 19 amino acids. V lost 1 base, J lost 0 bases, and 8 bases stayed unmatched.

This sequence joins TRBV18 and TRBJ2-7; a weak D match, TRBD2 (7 bases). Trimming took off 3 bases at V and 5 bases at J, with 14 bases between the two ends. The CDR3 length is 14 residues. Germline V gives CDR1 KGHSH, CDR2 LQKENI. The CDR3, as DNA: TGTGCCAGCTCACCGAAGGGGGGGGACCACGAGCAGTACTTC. Translated: CASSPKGGDHEQYF.

DNA of the CDR3: TGTGCCAGCAGCTTCGGAACAGGGAACGAGCAGTACTTC. Translation gives CASSFGTGNEQYF. The rearrangement uses TRBV7-2 and TRBJ2-7; possibly TRBD1 for D (6 bases). V lost 3 bases and J lost 5, with 11 bases in between. The germline V gene encodes CDR1 SGHTA and CDR2 FQGNSA. This CDR3 is 13 amino acids long.

A single count supports this clone. The rearrangement links TRBV30 to TRBJ2-1; 12 bases map to TRBD2. The CDR3 has 12 amino acids. J was trimmed by 15 bases and V by 3 bases; bases with no gene match: 6. Germline lookup yields CDR1 GTSNPN and CDR2 SVGIG (reference sequence). The CDR3 coding sequence is TGTGCCTGGAGCTCTCTAGCGGGAGGGGGGTTCTTC. Protein product: CAWSSLAGGGFF.

This clone was seen a few times. This chain connects TRBV9 to TRBJ1-6; tentative D call: TRBD1 (6 bases). V was pared by 3 bases and J by 6 bases, with 19 bases between. Germline lookup yields CDR1 SGDLS and CDR2 YYNGEE. The CDR3 is 17 residues long. CDR3 DNA: TGTGCCAGCAGCGAGAGGACAGCCCTAGATTCTAATTCACCCCTCCACTTT. This gives the protein CASSERTALDSNSPLHF.

This clone was seen only once. The V and J genes are TRBV6-6 and TRBJ1-1, with D unclear. In germline, CDR1 is MNHNY, CDR2 SVGAGI (reference sequence). CDR3 size: 13 residues. V lost 4 bases to trimming and J lost 2 bases, with 8 bases between them. In DNA form, the CDR3 reads TGTGCCAGCAGTTTCCAGGAAAACACTGAAGCTTTCTTT. Translated: CASSFQENTEAFF.

The rearrangement joins TRBV19 to TRBJ2-7, with D tentatively TRBD2 (6 bases). The length of the CDR3 is 14 residues. V was clipped by 7 bases and J by 1 base, with 14 bases between them. Germline V lookup: CDR1 LNHDA, CDR2 SQIVND (reference sequence). CDR3 protein: CASKWSGPSYEQYF. The DNA of the CDR3 is TGTGCCAGTAAGTGGAGCGGGCCGTCCTACGAGCAGTACTTC.

The chain is built from TRBV11-3 and TRBJ2-7; D is uncertain. CDR3 size: 13 residues. V lost 3 bases, J lost 2 bases, and 8 bases lay in between. Germline CDR1 reads SGHNT; CDR2 reads YENEEA. The CDR3 nucleotides are TGTGCCAGCAGCTTGGGCACTCCCTACGAGCAGTACTTC. Translating it yields CASSLGTPYEQYF. Together with reference TRBV11-3 and TRBJ2-7, the CDR3 gives the full variable domain: EAGVVQSPRYKIIEKKQPVAFWCNPISGHNTLYWYLQNLGQGPELLIRYENEEAVDDSQLPKDRFSAERLKGVDSTLKIQPAELGDSAVYLCASSLGTPYEQYFGPGTRLTVT.

The V and J genes are TRBV7-2 and TRBJ1-2; D ambiguous. Per the germline V gene, CDR1 is SGHTA and CDR2 is FQGNSA. This CDR3 has 15 amino acids. V was pared by 2 bases and J by 4 bases, with 14 bases between. CDR3 region: CASSLRFRGPYGYTF. CDR3 nucleotide sequence: TGTGCCAGCAGCTTACGTTTTAGAGGGCCCTATGGCTACACCTTC.

V and J are TRBV5-4 and TRBJ2-3, with 7 positions matching TRBD1. V was clipped by 2 bases and J by 0 bases; unmatched bases: 6. Germline CDR1 SGHNT, CDR2 YYREEE (reference sequence). The CDR3 loop spans 16 amino acids. The CDR3 DNA is TGTGCCAGCAGCTTCCCCGGGACAGCAAGCACAGATACGCAGTATTTT. Translation: CASSFPGTASTDTQYF.

This sequence joins TRBV2 and TRBJ1-1; maybe TRBD1 (6 bases). Germline CDR1 reads SNHLY; CDR2 reads FYNNEI. V was pared by 0 bases and J by 11 bases, with 16 bases between. This CDR3 spans 14 amino acids. The CDR3 sequence is CASSEALQGWGAFF. The DNA for the CDR3 is TGTGCCAGCAGTGAAGCGCTTCAGGGGTGGGGTGCTTTCTTT.

This sequence joins TRBV7-9 and TRBJ1-6, with D maybe TRBD1 (5 bases). Germline CDR1 and CDR2: SEHNR and FQNEAQ (reference sequence). The CDR3 has 15 amino acids. V was cut by 1 base and J by 9 bases, with 13 bases left in between. CDR3 amino acids: CASSLVQGGASPLHF. CDR3 sequence (DNA): TGTGCCAGCAGCTTAGTCCAGGGTGGGGCTTCACCCCTCCACTTT.

V and J are TRBV11-2 and TRBJ1-5; unclear D gene. The CDR3 is made up of 14 amino acids. CDR1 SGHAT and CDR2 FQNNGV come from the germline V gene. V was cut by 0 bases and J by 0 bases, with 3 bases left in between. The DNA for the CDR3 is TGTGCCAGCAGCTTAGACAGTAGCAATCAGCCCCAGCATTTT. This sequence encodes CASSLDSSNQPQHF.

The V call is TRBV28, the J call TRBJ1-2, with TRBD1 matching over 7 bases. Trimming removed 6 bases from V and 1 base from J; junction bases left unmatched: 8. CDR1 is MDHEN, CDR2 SYDVKM, per germline. CDR3 size: 15 residues. CDR3 region: CASSLPGQLNYGYTF. The CDR3 nucleotides are TGTGCCAGCAGCCTCCCGGGACAGCTTAACTATGGCTACACCTTC.

The chain carries TRBV6-5 and TRBJ1-5; no clear D. The ends were cut back, 0 bases at V and 6 bases at J, with 9 bases in the middle. The germline gives CDR1 MNHEY, CDR2 SVGAGI. This CDR3 has 14 residues. CDR3 DNA sequence: TGTGCCAGCAGTTACTCGAATGAGGTTCAGCCCCAGCATTTT. This translates into CASSYSNEVQPQHF.

The rearrangement joins TRBV15 to TRBJ2-1; TRBD2 aligns across 12 bases. The CDR3 has 17 amino acids. Germline loops: CDR1 LNHNV, CDR2 YYDKDF (reference sequence). The trim removed 4 bases at V and 5 bases at J, leaving 9 bases unmatched. The CDR3 region has the DNA TGTGCCACCAGCACGACTAGCGGGAGTGTGCCCCACAATGAGCAGTTCTTC. Residues: CATSTTSGSVPHNEQFF.

This clone was recorded once. This sequence joins TRBV9 and TRBJ2-3; D perhaps matches TRBD1 (5 bases). This CDR3 region has 15 residues. Germline assignment: CDR1 SGDLS and CDR2 YYNGEE. V was trimmed by 6 bases and J by 2 bases, leaving 16 bases between them. The CDR3 bases are TGTGCCAGCACCTTAGGGGTTACCAACACAGATACGCAGTATTTT. Translated: CASTLGVTNTDTQYF.

V gene TRBV18 combines with J gene TRBJ1-1, with D perhaps TRBD1 (6 bases). Per germline, CDR1 KGHSH and CDR2 LQKENI. V was pared by 0 bases and J by 7 bases, with 15 bases between. This CDR3 has 15 residues. CDR3 coding DNA: TGTGCCAGCTCACCACCGGTGGGGGCGAACTTTGAAGCTTTCTTT. Amino acids: CASSPPVGANFEAFF.

The CDR3 DNA reads as TGTGCTAGTGGTTTGGTAGAGGAGCCCCAGCATTTT. Its translation: CASGLVEEPQHF. The chain links TRBV12-5 to TRBJ1-5, with D unclear. The germline V gene encodes CDR1 LGHNT and CDR2 FRNRAP. Trimming cost V 0 bases and J 8 bases, with 5 bases left between them. The CDR3 covers 12 residues.

This sequence joins TRBV27 and TRBJ2-7, with 13 bases fitting TRBD2. V lost 2 bases to trimming and J lost 0 bases; unmatched junction nucleotides: 1. Germline V gives CDR1 MNHEY, CDR2 SMNVEV (reference sequence). The CDR3 loop spans 16 amino acids. CDR3 DNA sequence: TGTGCCAGCAGTTTAAGGACTAGCGGGGGCTCCTACGAGCAGTACTTC. This translates into CASSLRTSGGSYEQYF.

This clone has only a few counts. The chain links TRBV4-1 to TRBJ2-7, with 10 bases lining up with TRBD2. Per germline, CDR1 MGHRA and CDR2 YSYEKL. With V trimmed by 5 bases and J by 0 bases, 4 bases remained unmatched. The CDR3 has 15 amino acids. The DNA for the CDR3 is TGCGCCAGCAGCAGGACTAGCGGAGCCTCCTACGAGCAGTACTTC. Protein product: CASSRTSGASYEQYF.

This clone was counted between two and nine times. The chain links TRBV5-1 to TRBJ1-5, with D maybe TRBD1 (6 bases). The CDR3 covers 14 residues. Germline CDR1 SGHRS, CDR2 YFSETQ. The V end was cut by 0 bases, the J end by 5 bases, with 9 bases between. The CDR3 DNA follows: TGCGCCAGCAGCTTGGAGAACAGGGATCAGCCCCAGCATTTT. It encodes CASSLENRDQPQHF.